This T cell receptor (beta chain) is from a study of CD4 T cells in relation to SARS-CoV-2 and coronaviruses. Study overall: TCR beta CDR3s were sequenced after approximately 11-day antigen culture of PBMCs. Controls used an HIV-1 Nef peptide pool or no peptide.

Profiling relied on immunoSEQ multiplex PCR, and the TCRdb table lists in-frame clones only, not all of them. The table shows about 28,000 clones, with just under 75% occurring only once. Before the COVID-19 pandemic, during about 2011-2019, CD4+ T cells were taken from unexposed donors. CD4+ T cells were isolated from the cells after around 10 days of culture. This clone came up a few times. Antigen specificity is unknown. Sequencing was performed on CD4+ T cells from PBMCs, cultured in vitro. The source of this sequence is a human donor in good health.

This CDR3 reads CASSLRTGDPPEAFF. The CDR3 coding sequence is TGCGCCAGCAGCCTACGGACAGGGGACCCCCCCGAAGCTTTCTTT. The chain uses TRBV5-1 and TRBJ1-1; TRBD1 matches 9 bases. Germline lookup yields CDR1 SGHRS and CDR2 YFSETQ. The trim removed 4 bases at V and 8 bases at J, leaving 12 bases unmatched. The CDR3 sequence is 15 residues long.